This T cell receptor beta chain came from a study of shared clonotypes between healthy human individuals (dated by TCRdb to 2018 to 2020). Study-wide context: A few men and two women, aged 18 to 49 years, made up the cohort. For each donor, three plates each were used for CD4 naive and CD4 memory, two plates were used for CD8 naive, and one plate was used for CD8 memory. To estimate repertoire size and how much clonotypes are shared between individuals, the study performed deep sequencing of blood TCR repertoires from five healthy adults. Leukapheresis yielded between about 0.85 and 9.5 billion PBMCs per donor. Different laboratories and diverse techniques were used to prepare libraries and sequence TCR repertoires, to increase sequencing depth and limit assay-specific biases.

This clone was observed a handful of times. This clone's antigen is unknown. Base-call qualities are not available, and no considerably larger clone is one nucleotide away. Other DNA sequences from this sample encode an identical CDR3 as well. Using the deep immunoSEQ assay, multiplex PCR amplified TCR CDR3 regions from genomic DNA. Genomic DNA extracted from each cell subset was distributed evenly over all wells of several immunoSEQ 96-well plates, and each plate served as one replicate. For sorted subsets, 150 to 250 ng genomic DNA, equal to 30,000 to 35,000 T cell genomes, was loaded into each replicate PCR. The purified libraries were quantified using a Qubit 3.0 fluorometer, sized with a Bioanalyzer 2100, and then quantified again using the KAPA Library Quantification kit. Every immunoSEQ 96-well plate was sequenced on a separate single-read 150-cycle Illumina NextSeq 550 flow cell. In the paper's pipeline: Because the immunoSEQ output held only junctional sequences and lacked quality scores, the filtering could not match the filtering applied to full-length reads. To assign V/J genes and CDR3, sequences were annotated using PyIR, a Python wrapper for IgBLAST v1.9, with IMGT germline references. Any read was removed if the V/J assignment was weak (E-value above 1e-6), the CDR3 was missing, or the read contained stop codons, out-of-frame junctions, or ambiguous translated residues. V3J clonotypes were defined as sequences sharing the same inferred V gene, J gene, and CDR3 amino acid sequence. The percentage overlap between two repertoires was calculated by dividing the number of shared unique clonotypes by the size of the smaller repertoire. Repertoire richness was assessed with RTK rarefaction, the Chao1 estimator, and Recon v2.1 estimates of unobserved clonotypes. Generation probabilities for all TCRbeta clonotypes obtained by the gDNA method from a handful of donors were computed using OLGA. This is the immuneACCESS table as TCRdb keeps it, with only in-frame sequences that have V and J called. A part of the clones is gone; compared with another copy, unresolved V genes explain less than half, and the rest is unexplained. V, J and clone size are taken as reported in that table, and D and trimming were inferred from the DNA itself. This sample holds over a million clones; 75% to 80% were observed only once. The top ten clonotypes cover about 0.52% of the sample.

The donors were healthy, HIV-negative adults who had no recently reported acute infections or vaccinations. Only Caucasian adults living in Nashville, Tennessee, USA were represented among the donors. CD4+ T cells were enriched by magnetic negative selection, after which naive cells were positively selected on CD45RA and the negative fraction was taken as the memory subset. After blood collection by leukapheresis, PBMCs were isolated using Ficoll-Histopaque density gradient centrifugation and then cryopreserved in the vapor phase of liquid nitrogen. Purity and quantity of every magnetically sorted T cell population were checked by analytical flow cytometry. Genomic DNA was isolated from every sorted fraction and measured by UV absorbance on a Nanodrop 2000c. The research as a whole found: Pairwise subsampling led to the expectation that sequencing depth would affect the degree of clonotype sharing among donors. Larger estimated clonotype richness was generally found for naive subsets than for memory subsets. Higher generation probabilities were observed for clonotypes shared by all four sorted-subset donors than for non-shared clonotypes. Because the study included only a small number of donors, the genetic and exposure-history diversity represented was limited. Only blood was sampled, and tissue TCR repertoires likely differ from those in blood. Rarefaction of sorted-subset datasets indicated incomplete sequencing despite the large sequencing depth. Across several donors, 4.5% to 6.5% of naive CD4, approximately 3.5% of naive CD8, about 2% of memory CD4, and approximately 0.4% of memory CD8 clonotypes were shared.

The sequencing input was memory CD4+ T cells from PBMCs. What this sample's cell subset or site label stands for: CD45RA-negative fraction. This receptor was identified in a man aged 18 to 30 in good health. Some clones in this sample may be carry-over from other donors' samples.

The nucleotide sequence is TGTGCCAGCAGTGACGGACAATCCTACGAGCAGTACTTC. Its translation reads: CASSDGQSYEQYF. This chain is built from TRBV2 and TRBJ2-7; a tentative D call is TRBD1 (5 bases match). Looking up the germline V gene yields CDR1 SNHLY and CDR2 FYNNEI. The V end loses 3 bases and the J end loses 1 base, and a stretch of 7 bases separates them. The CDR3 starts with the cysteine, ends with the phenylalanine, and has 13 residues. This entry keeps only the CDR3 DNA: 39 bases, framed from base 1.